The 5 T cell receptor beta chains reported below all come from one sample, sequenced in a study of blood T cell repertoires in COVID-19. This table comes from immunoSEQ multiplex PCR, and its TCRdb copy is limited to in-frame clones, with some not included. The table records about 210,000 clones, 81% of them present only once. The sequencing sample was made of PBMCs or T cells enriched from blood (not recorded which). The receptors were sampled from a woman aged 50 to 60 with acute COVID-19.

This clone has a count of ten or more. The chain couples TRBV28 to TRBJ1-2; 9 positions agree with TRBD1. Per germline, CDR1 MDHEN and CDR2 SYDVKM. The CDR3 is made up of 15 amino acids. Trimming cost V 8 bases and J 8 bases; bases outside gene matches: 15. The CDR3 here is CASWTGVGAFLGYTF. CDR3 bases: TGTGCCAGCTGGACAGGGGTAGGGGCATTTCTCGGCTACACCTTC.

V usage is TRBV7-2 and J usage is TRBJ2-3, with TRBD2 identical over 8 bases. The J segment lost 4 bases and the V segment lost 0 bases, leaving 3 bases of the junction unmatched. The CDR3 is 15 residues long. CDR1 SGHTA and CDR2 FQGNSA come from the germline V gene. The CDR3 loop is CASSLAGGAPDTQYF. The CDR3 nucleotides read TGTGCCAGCAGCTTAGCCGGGGGGGCCCCAGATACGCAGTATTTT.

The chain combines TRBV7-2 with TRBJ2-7; D might be TRBD2 (5 bases). The CDR3 sequence is 13 residues long. Trimming shortened V by 3 bases and J by 4 bases, and 10 bases separated the two germline ends. Germline CDR1 SGHTA, CDR2 FQGNSA. The CDR3 region has the DNA TGTGCCAGCAGCTTGCGGGCTACTTACGAGCAGTACTTC. Its protein product is CASSLRATYEQYF.

This rearrangement joins TRBV12-3 or TRBV12-4 to TRBJ1-1; TRBD1 might be the D (5 bases). V was shortened by 6 bases and J by 11 bases, with 16 bases between the two germline ends. This CDR3 has 12 amino acids. CDR3 region: CASSPAGGFAFF. The CDR3 region has the DNA TGTGCCAGCAGCCCCGCCGGGGGTTTTGCTTTCTTT.

V gene TRBV28 combines with J gene TRBJ2-1, with D perhaps matching TRBD1 (6 bases). CDR3 size: 13 residues. V lost 6 bases and J lost 3, with 9 bases in between. Germline CDR1 MDHEN, CDR2 SYDVKM. CDR3 residues: CASSLGHYNEQFF. The CDR3 DNA sequence: TGTGCCAGCAGCCTGGGACACTACAATGAGCAGTTCTTC.